These 6 T cell receptor beta chains were all obtained from the same sample, sequenced in a study of breast tumors, draining lymph nodes, adjacent tissues (dated by TCRdb to the mid-2010s). Lymph node samples were obtained from the axillary draining lymph nodes of breast cancer patients. The library relied on multiplex PCR. Sequencing relied on an Illumina HiSeq 2000. TCRdb reanalyzed the raw reads on its own, using fastp at Q25 for trimming and MiXCR for clone calling, and kept in-frame beta chains. Rows with a matching CDR3 protein are joined into one entry that keeps the most common DNA and genes. In this sample the table shows fewer than 250,000 distinct CDR3 sequences, 32% of which occur a single time. The top ten constitute over 1.1% of the sample. What was sequenced was axillary lymph node tissue. The receptors here all came from a female donor with breast cancer. Some clones in this sample may be carry-over from other donors' samples.

The chain couples TRBV7-2 to TRBJ1-4; no clear D gene. This CDR3 is 14 amino acids long. Deletions cut 4 bases from V and 9 bases from J, with 15 bases between. The germline CDR1 and CDR2 sequences are SGHTA and FQGNSA. The chain's CDR3 is CASSYLAGAQKLFF. In DNA form, the CDR3 reads TGTGCCAGCAGCTACCTAGCGGGAGCACAAAAACTGTTTTTT. Full variable domain (rest looked up from reference TRBV7-2 and TRBJ1-4): GAGVSQSPSNKVTEKGKDVELRCDPISGHTALYWYRQSLGQGLEFLIYFQGNSAPDKSGLPSDRFSAERTGGSVSTLTIQRTQQEDSAVYLCASSYLAGAQKLFFGSGTQLSVL.

This clonotype was recorded at least ten times. The chain recombines TRBV7-9 with TRBJ2-1; 7 positions match TRBD2. There are 15 residues in the CDR3. With 5 bases clipped from V and 9 bases from J, the junction kept 13 bases outside the gene matches. Germline values: CDR1 SEHNR, CDR2 FQNEAQ (reference sequence). The CDR3 coding sequence is TGTGCCAGCAGCCCCAAATTACGACTAGCAGTTGAGCAGTTCTTC. This encodes CASSPKLRLAVEQFF. Using reference TRBV7-9 and TRBJ2-1 for the parts outside the CDR3, the full variable domain is DTGVSQNPRHKITKRGQNVTFRCDPISEHNRLYWYRQTLGQGPEFLTYFQNEAQLEKSRLLSDRFSAERPKGSFSTLEIQRTEQGDSAMYLCASSPKLRLAVEQFFGPGTRLTVL.

This clonotype was counted ten times or more. J is TRBJ1-2 and V is TRBV20-1, with D tentatively TRBD1 (6 bases). Germline-derived CDR1 and CDR2 are DFQATT and SNEGSKA (reference sequence). The CDR3 is made up of 15 amino acids. The V and J ends lost 0 bases and 4 bases respectively, with 15 bases between them. CDR3 sequence (DNA): TGCAGTGCTAGAGATGGGAGAGGGGGGGGCTATGGCTACACCTTC. Protein: CSARDGRGGGYGYTF.

The table lists this clonotype with many counts. The chain couples TRBV3-1 to TRBJ2-6; D not resolved. The CDR3 totals 14 residues. The germline gives CDR1 LGHDT, CDR2 YNNKEL (reference sequence). Trimming removed 1 base from V and 4 bases from J, with 5 bases in between. CDR3 protein: CASSQGSGANVLTF. The DNA of the CDR3 is TGTGCCAGCAGCCAAGGGTCAGGGGCCAACGTCCTGACTTTC. Using reference TRBV3-1 and TRBJ2-6 for the parts outside the CDR3, the full variable domain is DTAVSQTPKYLVTQMGNDKSIKCEQNLGHDTMYWYKQDSKKFLKIMFSYNNKELIINETVPNRFSPKSPDKAHLNLHINSLELGDSAVYFCASSQGSGANVLTFGAGSRLTVL.

This clonotype was seen many times. The genes are TRBV12-5 and TRBJ2-5, with TRBD2 identical over 16 bases. The CDR3 sequence is 18 residues long. V lost 4 bases, J lost 5 bases, and 10 bases stayed unmatched. Germline-derived CDR1 and CDR2 are LGHNT and FRNRAP. The CDR3 region is CASGCPGLAGGGSETQYF. The CDR3 nucleotides read TGTGCTAGTGGTTGCCCGGGACTAGCGGGAGGGGGCTCGGAGACCCAGTACTTC.

This clonotype was observed at least ten times. This chain joins TRBV11-2 and TRBJ2-5; unclear D gene. The CDR3 has 10 amino acids. The germline gives CDR1 SGHAT, CDR2 FQNNGV. Trimming took off 6 bases at V and 6 bases at J, with 5 bases between the two ends. The CDR3 is CASSGKTQYF. CDR3 bases: TGTGCCAGCAGTGGAAAGACCCAGTACTTC. Together with reference TRBV11-2 and TRBJ2-5, the CDR3 gives the full variable domain: EAGVAQSPRYKIIEKRQSVAFWCNPISGHATLYWYQQILGQGPKLLIQFQNNGVVDDSQLPKDRFSAERLKGVDSTLKIQPAKLEDSAVYLCASSGKTQYFGPGTRLLVL.